Sequencing of this T cell receptor beta chain was carried out in a study of shared clonotypes between healthy human individuals. Profiling relied on immunoSEQ multiplex PCR, and the TCRdb table lists in-frame clones only, not all of them. This sample has about 580,000 clones, with more than 95% found just once. Germline loops: CDR1 SGHAT, CDR2 FQNNGV. The CDR3 is 15 amino acids. V shed 2 bases and J 3 bases; nucleotides not matched to a gene: 3. Positively selected for CCR7, the CD45RO-negative cells used as naive CD8 cells excluded terminally differentiated effector memory CD45RA+ cells. This clonotype originated in a man aged 30 to 39 in good health. What was sequenced was naive CD8+ T cells sorted from blood. The chain uses TRBV11-2 and TRBJ2-7; 11 bases align to TRBD2. CDR3 region: CASSLTSGRLYEQYF. CDR3 bases: TGTGCCAGCAGCTTAACTAGCGGGAGACTCTACGAGCAGTACTTC.